The 8 T cell receptor beta chains given below trace back to one sample, sequenced in a study of identical twins. From the 5' RACE reads, TCRdb called clonotypes with MiXCR, one entry per CDR3 protein. The sample shows 400,000 or so distinct CDR3 sequences, roughly 9% of them seen only once. Sequencing was carried out using naive T cells sorted from blood. Receptor source: a woman between 45 and 65 years old in good health.

The sample holds a few counts of this clonotype. This chain connects TRBV12-3 or TRBV12-4 to TRBJ2-5; D perhaps matches TRBD2 (5 bases). The CDR3 contains 14 residues. Trimming shortened V by 6 bases and J by 5 bases, and 16 bases separated the two germline ends. In DNA, the CDR3 is TGTGCCAGCAGCCACTCCGGACCGGGGGAGACCCAGTACTTC. Translation: CASSHSGPGETQYF.

This clonotype appeared many times. The chain carries TRBV27 and TRBJ2-5; TRBD2 matches at 9 bases. The V segment lost 2 bases and the J segment 3 bases; nucleotides outside the gene matches: 13. The V gene's germline CDR1 is MNHEY and CDR2 SMNVEV (reference sequence). The CDR3 sequence is 18 residues long. CDR3 sequence (DNA): TGTGCCAGCAGTTTAACGCCTCCCTACGCGGGAGGGGAAGAGACCCAGTACTTC. Its protein is CASSLTPPYAGGEETQYF.

This chain uses TRBV11-3 with TRBJ2-7; D is tentatively TRBD1 or TRBD2 (6 bases each). V lost 8 bases to trimming and J lost 5 bases, with 16 bases between them. The CDR3 contains 13 residues. CDR1 SGHNT and CDR2 YENEEA come from the germline V gene. CDR3 sequence: CASGFRGRDEQYF. The CDR3 DNA sequence: TGTGCCAGCGGGTTCCGGGGGCGCGACGAGCAGTACTTC.

This chain links TRBV6-5 with TRBJ2-5; D remains unclear. The CDR3 length is 13 residues. CDR1 and CDR2 from the germline V gene are MNHEY and SVGAGI. V was trimmed by 7 bases and J by 5 bases, leaving 14 bases between them. The CDR3 nucleotides read TGTGCCAGCACCCGACTGGGGTGGGAGACCCAGTACTTC. It specifies CASTRLGWETQYF.

The chain carries TRBV7-9 and TRBJ1-1, with D perhaps matching TRBD1 (6 bases). Germline values: CDR1 SEHNR, CDR2 FQNEAQ (reference sequence). With 7 bases removed from V and 10 bases from J, the gap between germline ends came to 16 bases. This CDR3 contains 12 residues. This CDR3 reads CASMDWGRGAFF. CDR3 nucleotide sequence: TGTGCCAGCATGGATTGGGGGCGCGGAGCTTTCTTT.

This clonotype was observed a few times. The chain uses TRBV12-3 or TRBV12-4 and TRBJ1-4, with D tentatively TRBD1 (6 bases). CDR3 length: 13 amino acids. V dropped 6 bases and J dropped 7 bases, with 12 bases sitting between them. CDR3 sequence (DNA): TGTGCCAGCAGGGGAGGGGGGGGTGAAAAACTGTTTTTT. It specifies CASRGGGGEKLFF.

This clonotype showed up just a few times. This chain links TRBV2 with TRBJ2-1; D not certain. Trimming stripped 6 bases from V and 5 bases from J, with 5 bases between. This CDR3 is 11 amino acids long. The germline gives CDR1 SNHLY, CDR2 FYNNEI. Here the CDR3 reads CASRDDNEQFF. CDR3 in DNA: TGTGCCAGCAGGGATGACAATGAGCAGTTCTTC. Looking up the rest from reference TRBV2 and TRBJ2-1 gives the full variable domain: EPEVTQTPSHQVTQMGQEVILRCVPISNHLYFYWYRQILGQKVEFLVSFYNNEISEKSEIFDDQFSVERPDGSNFTLKIRSTKLEDSAMYFCASRDDNEQFFGPGTRLTVL.

There are a few counts of this clonotype. V is TRBV30 and J is TRBJ2-2; D possibly corresponds to TRBD2 (5 bases). Trimming took off 2 bases at V and 0 bases at J, with 10 bases between the two ends. This CDR3 region has 15 residues. The germline V gene encodes CDR1 GTSNPN and CDR2 SVGIG (reference sequence). The CDR3 reads CAWSRAGTNTGELFF. The CDR3 coding sequence is TGTGCCTGGAGTCGGGCGGGCACGAACACCGGGGAGCTGTTTTTT.